This T cell receptor beta chain was profiled in a study of T cell responses to AZD1222 COVID-19 vaccine. Study outcomes and limitations: Rises in breadth and depth of Spike-specific TCRs came after two AZD1222 doses. Scientists sampled the repertoires only once the peak T cell response had passed. The study identified only a handful of AZD1222 recipients as seropositive at baseline. Clonal diversity may have been underestimated in mostly white British donors.

CDR1 and CDR2 from the germline V gene are LNHDA and SQIVND (reference sequence). The V and J ends lost 2 bases and 5 bases, in that order; junction bases with no gene match: 4. CDR3 length: 15 amino acids. Comment on this clone: Antigen specificity is unknown.

Profiled with immunoSEQ multiplex PCR; TCRdb holds only in-frame clones, not every one. The table has 45,000 or so clones, about 87% seen once. Sample: peripheral blood, taken 28 days after the second AZD1222 dose. The genes are TRBV19 and TRBJ2-5; 11 bases are shared with TRBD2. This receptor was identified in an adult who received the AZD1222 COVID-19 vaccine. CDR3 sequence: CASSILAGGRETQYF. The CDR3, as DNA: TGTGCCAGTAGTATATTAGCGGGAGGGCGGGAGACCCAGTACTTC.